Listed below are T cell receptor beta chains from one sample, sequenced in a study of CD8 T cells in ankylosing spondylitis. TCRdb ran MiXCR on the 5' RACE reads and lists one entry per CDR3 protein. This table has about 130,000 distinct CDR3 sequences, around 8.5% appearing once. The sample taken for sequencing was blood, either unsorted or a sorted T cell fraction (not recorded which). Receptors were obtained from a male donor with ankylosing spondylitis or in good health (not recorded which). CDR3s include the opening cysteine and the closing phenylalanine or tryptophan. D genes are given only for firm matches. Clone size is stated in some rows and not others, as once, few, many or a class when expanded.

CDR3 DNA: TGTGCCAGCAGCTTAGTGGGTGGATACCAAGAGACCCAGTACTTC
CDR3 protein: CASSLVGGYQETQYF
clone size: many
D gene: -
V gene: TRBV7-9
J gene: TRBJ2-5

CDR3 DNA: TGTGCCAGCAGCCTAGTCGTGGGGGAACAGCCCCAGCATTTT
CDR3 protein: CASSLVVGEQPQHF
clone size: many
D gene: -
V gene: TRBV12-3/TRBV12-4
J gene: TRBJ1-5

CDR3 DNA: TGTGCCAGCAGAAGACAGGGGGCCGGGAATGAGCAGTTCTTC
CDR3 protein: CASRRQGAGNEQFF
clone size: many
D gene: TRBD1
V gene: TRBV6-1
J gene: TRBJ2-1

CDR3 DNA: TGCAGCGGAGGGGGGTTGAACACTGAAGCTTTCTTT
CDR3 protein: CSGGGLNTEAFF
clone size: many
D gene: -
V gene: TRBV29-1
J gene: TRBJ1-1

CDR3 DNA: TGCGCCAGCAGCCCCCCTGCGTTTGGGTCAGATACGCAGTATTTT
CDR3 protein: CASSPPAFGSDTQYF
clone size: many
D gene: -
V gene: TRBV4-1
J gene: TRBJ2-3

CDR3 DNA: TGCGCCAGCAGCTTGGACGGATCCTACCAGCAGTACTTC
CDR3 protein: CASSLDGSYQQYF
clone size: -
D gene: -
V gene: TRBV5-1
J gene: TRBJ2-7

CDR3 DNA: TGTGCCAGCGGACTAGCGGGCTTCTCCTACGAGCAGTACTTC
CDR3 protein: CASGLAGFSYEQYF
clone size: many
D gene: TRBD2
V gene: TRBV7-2
J gene: TRBJ2-7

CDR3 DNA: TGTGCCAGCAGCCCTATGAGGTCTAATCAAAGAAATAAGTACTTC
CDR3 protein: CASSPMRSNQRNKYF
clone size: many
D gene: -
V gene: TRBV7-6
J gene: TRBJ2-5

CDR3 DNA: TGCGCCAGTACGGACTTGATGGACACTGAAGCTTTCTTT
CDR3 protein: CASTDLMDTEAFF
clone size: -
D gene: -
V gene: TRBV5-1
J gene: TRBJ1-1

CDR3 DNA: TGTGCCAGCAGTTCGGGGGTCGGGGAGCTGTTTTTT
CDR3 protein: CASSSGVGELFF
clone size: few
D gene: -
V gene: TRBV12-3/TRBV12-4
J gene: TRBJ2-2

CDR3 DNA: TGTGCCAGCAGCTTCGAGTTACTGAACACCGGGGAGCTGTTTTTT
CDR3 protein: CASSFELLNTGELFF
clone size: -
D gene: -
V gene: TRBV7-9
J gene: TRBJ2-2

CDR3 DNA: TGTGCCAGCAGCCCCCGGGGGGGCGGGACCGTTTACGAGCAGTACTTC
CDR3 protein: CASSPRGGGTVYEQYF
clone size: many
D gene: TRBD2
V gene: TRBV3-1
J gene: TRBJ2-7

CDR3 DNA: TGCAGCGTTGAAGTTGGGACAGGGGGTGTCGAGCAGTACTTC
CDR3 protein: CSVEVGTGGVEQYF
clone size: few
D gene: TRBD1
V gene: TRBV29-1
J gene: TRBJ2-7

CDR3 DNA: TGTGCCAGCAGCCCCCTAAGGACTAGCGGGAGGGTAGCCAAAAACATTCAGTACTTC
CDR3 protein: CASSPLRTSGRVAKNIQYF
clone size: many
D gene: TRBD2
V gene: TRBV11-2
J gene: TRBJ2-4

CDR3 DNA: TGTGCCAGCAGGGGACAGGGGGTCGGGAACAATCAGCCCCAGCATTTT
CDR3 protein: CASRGQGVGNNQPQHF
clone size: many
D gene: TRBD1
V gene: TRBV12-3/TRBV12-4
J gene: TRBJ1-5

CDR3 DNA: TGCAGTGCGCACGCCGGGACTAGGTCCCATGAGCAGTTCTTC
CDR3 protein: CSAHAGTRSHEQFF
clone size: many
D gene: TRBD2
V gene: TRBV20-1
J gene: TRBJ2-1

CDR3 DNA: TGCAGTGCTAGTTTATCCAGCGGGTATAGCACAGATACGCAGTATTTT
CDR3 protein: CSASLSSGYSTDTQYF
clone size: many
D gene: -
V gene: TRBV20-1
J gene: TRBJ2-3

CDR3 DNA: TGCAGCACGACTAGCGGGGCTTTAACTGAGCAGTTCTTC
CDR3 protein: CSTTSGALTEQFF
clone size: many
D gene: TRBD2
V gene: TRBV29-1
J gene: TRBJ2-1

CDR3 DNA: TGTGCCAGCAGGGGAGCCGGCTCTAACGTCTACGAGCAGTACTTC
CDR3 protein: CASRGAGSNVYEQYF
clone size: many
D gene: -
V gene: TRBV12-3/TRBV12-4
J gene: TRBJ2-7

CDR3 DNA: TGTGCCAGCAGTACGAGCGGGACAGCCAGAAACACCATATATTTT
CDR3 protein: CASSTSGTARNTIYF
clone size: many
D gene: TRBD1
V gene: TRBV6-2/TRBV6-3
J gene: TRBJ1-3

CDR3 DNA: TGTGCCAGCAGCAGGACAGGGGACGAAAGCTACACCTTC
CDR3 protein: CASSRTGDESYTF
clone size: many
D gene: TRBD1
V gene: TRBV7-2
J gene: TRBJ1-2

CDR3 DNA: TGTGCCAGTAGTATTCTGGGACAGGGGAGAGGGCCCCAGCATTTT
CDR3 protein: CASSILGQGRGPQHF
clone size: -
D gene: TRBD1
V gene: TRBV19
J gene: TRBJ1-5

CDR3 DNA: TGCAGTGCTGACTCCGGGCCAAACACAGATACGCAGTATTTT
CDR3 protein: CSADSGPNTDTQYF
clone size: many
D gene: -
V gene: TRBV20-1
J gene: TRBJ2-3

CDR3 DNA: TGCAGCGTTGAAGGTAGTGGGTATGAGCAGTTCTTC
CDR3 protein: CSVEGSGYEQFF
clone size: many
D gene: -
V gene: TRBV29-1
J gene: TRBJ2-1

CDR3 DNA: TGTGCCAGCAGCGAAAGGACTAGCGGGAGCACAGATACGCAGTATTTT
CDR3 protein: CASSERTSGSTDTQYF
clone size: many
D gene: TRBD2
V gene: TRBV7-3
J gene: TRBJ2-3

CDR3 DNA: TGTGCCAGCAGCCAAAGGGGAGTAGCAGATACGCAGTATTTT
CDR3 protein: CASSQRGVADTQYF
clone size: many
D gene: -
V gene: TRBV3-1
J gene: TRBJ2-3

CDR3 DNA: TGTGCCAGCAGTCCGATGGACGGCCAAGAGACCCAGTACTTC
CDR3 protein: CASSPMDGQETQYF
clone size: -
D gene: -
V gene: TRBV28
J gene: TRBJ2-5

CDR3 DNA: TGTGCCAGCAGCTTAGGAGTCAGCAACACTGAAGCTTTCTTT
CDR3 protein: CASSLGVSNTEAFF
clone size: -
D gene: -
V gene: TRBV7-8
J gene: TRBJ1-1

CDR3 DNA: TGTGCCACCAGCGAGGGACAGGGACGTGGGAACACTGAAGCTTTCTTT
CDR3 protein: CATSEGQGRGNTEAFF
clone size: many
D gene: TRBD1
V gene: TRBV15
J gene: TRBJ1-1

CDR3 DNA: TGTGCCAGCCGGGGGCTCAGGAGCAATCAGCCCCAGCATTTT
CDR3 protein: CASRGLRSNQPQHF
clone size: many
D gene: -
V gene: TRBV28
J gene: TRBJ1-5

CDR3 DNA: TGCGCCAGCAGGGAGGGACTACACAAGGTCGGGGAGCTGTTTTTT
CDR3 protein: CASREGLHKVGELFF
clone size: few
D gene: TRBD2
V gene: TRBV4-3
J gene: TRBJ2-2

CDR3 DNA: TGTGCCAGCAGCAACAAACAGGGAGCCACCACTGAAGCTTTCTTT
CDR3 protein: CASSNKQGATTEAFF
clone size: -
D gene: -
V gene: TRBV6-2/TRBV6-3
J gene: TRBJ1-1

CDR3 DNA: TGCGCCAGCAGCCAAGATGGGCTAGCAGCATACAATGAGCAGTTCTTC
CDR3 protein: CASSQDGLAAYNEQFF
clone size: many
D gene: -
V gene: TRBV4-1
J gene: TRBJ2-1

CDR3 DNA: TGTGCCAGCAGCTTAGAGCCAGCAACTAATGAAAAACTGTTTTTT
CDR3 protein: CASSLEPATNEKLFF
clone size: many
D gene: -
V gene: TRBV7-6
J gene: TRBJ1-4

CDR3 DNA: TGTGCCTGGAGTGTAATGAACGCCTACGAGCAGTACTTC
CDR3 protein: CAWSVMNAYEQYF
clone size: -
D gene: -
V gene: TRBV30
J gene: TRBJ2-7

CDR3 DNA: TGTGCCAGCAGTGGGAATCTGTACTTC
CDR3 protein: CASSGNLYF
clone size: few
D gene: -
V gene: TRBV6-2/TRBV6-3
J gene: TRBJ2-7

CDR3 DNA: TGCAGTGCTACCGGGACAGGGAACACTGAAGCTTTCTTT
CDR3 protein: CSATGTGNTEAFF
clone size: many
D gene: TRBD1
V gene: TRBV20-1
J gene: TRBJ1-1

CDR3 DNA: TGCAGCGCCCGGTCGGGGTTCACAGATACGCAGTATTTT
CDR3 protein: CSARSGFTDTQYF
clone size: many
D gene: -
V gene: TRBV29-1
J gene: TRBJ2-3

CDR3 DNA: TGCAGTGCTAGAGACTATCAAAGCTCCTACGAGCAGTACTTC
CDR3 protein: CSARDYQSSYEQYF
clone size: many
D gene: -
V gene: TRBV20-1
J gene: TRBJ2-7

CDR3 DNA: TGCGCCAGCAAGAATCCGGGACTAGCGGGAGAGGCTTTCAAAAACATTCAGTACTTC
CDR3 protein: CASKNPGLAGEAFKNIQYF
clone size: many
D gene: TRBD2
V gene: TRBV5-1
J gene: TRBJ2-4

CDR3 DNA: TGTGCCAGCAGCCTCTGGCTGGCGGGGGGAACCTACGAGCAGTACTTC
CDR3 protein: CASSLWLAGGTYEQYF
clone size: few
D gene: TRBD2
V gene: TRBV3-1
J gene: TRBJ2-7